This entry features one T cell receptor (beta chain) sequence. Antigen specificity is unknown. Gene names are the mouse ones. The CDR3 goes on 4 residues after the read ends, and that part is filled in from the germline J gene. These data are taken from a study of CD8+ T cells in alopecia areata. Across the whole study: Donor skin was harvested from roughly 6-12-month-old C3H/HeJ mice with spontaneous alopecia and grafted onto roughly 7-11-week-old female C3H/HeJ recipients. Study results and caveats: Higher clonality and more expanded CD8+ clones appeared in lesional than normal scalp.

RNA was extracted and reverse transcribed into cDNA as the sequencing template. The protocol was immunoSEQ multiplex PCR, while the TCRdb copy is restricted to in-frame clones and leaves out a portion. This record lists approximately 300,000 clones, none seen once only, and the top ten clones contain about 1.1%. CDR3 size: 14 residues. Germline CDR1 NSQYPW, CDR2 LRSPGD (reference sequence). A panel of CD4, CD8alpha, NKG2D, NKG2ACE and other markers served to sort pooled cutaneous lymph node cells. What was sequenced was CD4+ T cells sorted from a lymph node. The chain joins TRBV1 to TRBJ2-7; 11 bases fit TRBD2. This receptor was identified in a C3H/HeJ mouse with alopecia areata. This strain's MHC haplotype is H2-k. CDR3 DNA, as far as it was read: TGCACCTGCAGAGACCGGGACTGGGGGTAT. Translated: CTCRDRDWGY. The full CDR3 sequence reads CTCRDRDWGYEQYF.